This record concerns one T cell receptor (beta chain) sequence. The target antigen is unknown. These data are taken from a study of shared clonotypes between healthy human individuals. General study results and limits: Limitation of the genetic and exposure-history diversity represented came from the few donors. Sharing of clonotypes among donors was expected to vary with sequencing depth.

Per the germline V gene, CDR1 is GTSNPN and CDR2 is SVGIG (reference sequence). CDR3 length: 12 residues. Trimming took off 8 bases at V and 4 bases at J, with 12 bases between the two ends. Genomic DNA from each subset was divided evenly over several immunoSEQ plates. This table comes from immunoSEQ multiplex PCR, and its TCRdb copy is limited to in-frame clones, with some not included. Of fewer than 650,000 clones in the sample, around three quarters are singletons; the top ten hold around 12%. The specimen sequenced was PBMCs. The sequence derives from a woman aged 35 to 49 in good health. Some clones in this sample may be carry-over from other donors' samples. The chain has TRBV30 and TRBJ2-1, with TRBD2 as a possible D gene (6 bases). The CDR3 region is CALGGRYNEQFF. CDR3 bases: TGTGCCCTCGGGGGTCGATACAATGAGCAGTTCTTC.